This is a list of T cell receptor beta chains from one sample in a study of PD-L1 blockade in urothelial cancer. Assay used: immunoSEQ multiplex PCR; TCRdb lists only in-frame clones, some missing. The sample holds around 40,000 clones, roughly four fifths seen once. The source material was PBMCs, sampled around atezolizumab (anti-PD-L1) treatment. The receptors were sampled from a man between 60 and 75 years old with urothelial cancer. Both conserved end residues are trimmed from each CDR3. Clone size is shown for a subset of rows, as once, few, many or a class of expanded clone.

J | length | size | V | CDR3
TRBJ2-3 | 16 | NA | TRBV5-4 | ASSPQLAGGLAPDTQY
TRBJ2-6 | 13 | NA | TRBV14 | ASSQDVPGFNVLT
TRBJ1-1 | 11 | NA | TRBV29-1 | SVVKTMNTEAF
TRBJ1-5 | 13 | NA | TRBV18 | ASSLSAGSNQPQH
TRBJ1-2 | 15 | NA | TRBV18 | ASSAYNTGTGGSGYT
TRBJ2-2 | 15 | NA | TRBV5-5 | ASSLVQGAPSTGELF
TRBJ1-3 | 12 | medium-sized | TRBV5-1 | ASSLSGTGNTIY
TRBJ2-3 | 16 | NA | TRBV19 | ASSSWTSGLEVTDTQY
TRBJ2-3 | 12 | once | TRBV5-1 | ASSLARGVDTQY
TRBJ1-6 | 11 | NA | TRBV7-2 | ASTTSRVSPLH
TRBJ2-7 | 11 | NA | TRBV5-1 | ASSEGGAYEQY
TRBJ2-3 | 12 | NA | TRBV7-2 | ASSWDSRADTQY
TRBJ1-1 | 11 | NA | TRBV29-1 | SGTGQLNTEAF
TRBJ1-5 | 13 | NA | TRBV19 | ASSIEGTGRQPQH
TRBJ1-3 | 12 | once | TRBV29-1 | SAEDRASGNTIY
TRBJ2-3 | 10 | NA | TRBV6-6 | ATGLSTDTQY
TRBJ1-4 | 14 | NA | TRBV7-2 | ASSLGAGTVNEKLF
TRBJ1-1 | 11 | NA | TRBV7-8 | ASSLARGTEAF
TRBJ2-5 | 11 | NA | TRBV18 | ASSLGQQETQY
TRBJ1-3 | 13 | NA | TRBV9 | ASSVSLLPGNTIY
TRBJ1-2 | 13 | NA | TRBV6-4 | ASSPTTGYSSGYT
TRBJ1-2 | 10 | NA | TRBV6-5 | ASSYSSGGYT